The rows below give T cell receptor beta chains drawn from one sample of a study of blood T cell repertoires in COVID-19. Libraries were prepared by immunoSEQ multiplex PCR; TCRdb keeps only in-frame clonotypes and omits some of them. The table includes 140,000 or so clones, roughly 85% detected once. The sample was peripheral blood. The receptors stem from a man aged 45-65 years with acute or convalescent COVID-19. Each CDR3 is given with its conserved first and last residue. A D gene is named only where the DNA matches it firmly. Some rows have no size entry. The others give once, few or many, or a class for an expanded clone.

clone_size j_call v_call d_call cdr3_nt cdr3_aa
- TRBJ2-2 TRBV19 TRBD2 TGTGCCAGTTCGCGGGAGGCTAGCGTGACGAACACCGGGGAGCTGTTTTTT CASSREASVTNTGELFF
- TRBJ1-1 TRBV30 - TGTGCCTGGAGCGTCCGGGGAGGTGAAGCTTTCTTT CAWSVRGGEAFF
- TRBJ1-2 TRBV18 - TGTGCCAGCTCTTGGAGAGAACACCCTCAACCTGTTGGCTACACCTTC CASSWREHPQPVGYTF
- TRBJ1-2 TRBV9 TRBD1 TGTGCCAGCAGCAAATACCCGGGACAGGGGACCTATGGCTACACCTTC CASSKYPGQGTYGYTF
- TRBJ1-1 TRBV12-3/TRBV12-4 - TGTGCCAGCATACGTATTCAACTTGAAGCTTTCTTT CASIRIQLEAFF
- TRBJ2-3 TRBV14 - TGTGCCAGCAGCCAAGGCGCACGGACAGCAAGAACTAGCACAGATACGCAGTATTTT CASSQGARTARTSTDTQYF
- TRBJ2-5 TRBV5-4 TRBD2 TGTGCCAGCAGCTTGGGTCTGGCGGGAGCGTACCAAGAGACCCAGTACTTC CASSLGLAGAYQETQYF
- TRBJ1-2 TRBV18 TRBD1 TGTGCCAGCTCACCGGGGCAGGGACAGGAAAGTGGCTACACCTTC CASSPGQGQESGYTF
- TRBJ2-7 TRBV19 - TGTGCCAGTAGTATAGATGTGGGGCTACCCTACTACGAGCAGTACTTC CASSIDVGLPYYEQYF
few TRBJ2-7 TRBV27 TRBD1 TGTGCCAGCAGTAACACACTCAGGGGGCTCTACGAGCAGTACTTC CASSNTLRGLYEQYF
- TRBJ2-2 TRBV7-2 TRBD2 TGTGCCAGCAGCTCGGGACTAGCCGGGGAGCTGTTTTTT CASSSGLAGELFF
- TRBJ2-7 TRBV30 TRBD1 TGTGCCTGGGCGCGGGGACAGGGGCTCTACGAGCAGTACTTC CAWARGQGLYEQYF
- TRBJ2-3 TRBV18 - TGTGCCAGCTCAACGGGGTGGAAAGATACGCAGTATTTT CASSTGWKDTQYF
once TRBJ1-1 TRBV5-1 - TGCGCCAGCAGCCCGGCGGGGGAGGGCGCCTACACTGAAGCTTTCTTT CASSPAGEGAYTEAFF
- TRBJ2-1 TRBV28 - TGTGCCAGCAGGGGGGGAAGCTACAATGAGCAGTTCTTC CASRGGSYNEQFF
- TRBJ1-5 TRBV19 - TGTGCCAGTAGTTTGGGGGGGGTAGGCAATCAGCCCCAGCATTTT CASSLGGVGNQPQHF
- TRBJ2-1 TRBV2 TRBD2 TGTGCCAGCAATGAAGGTCCGGGGGGGAGGGAGGAGCAGTTCTTC CASNEGPGGREEQFF
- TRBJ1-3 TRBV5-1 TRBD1 TGCGCCAGCAGCTCGACCGGGACAGGGGGAAACACCATATATTTT CASSSTGTGGNTIYF
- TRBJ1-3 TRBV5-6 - TGTGCCAGCAGCTACGGGATCTCTGGAAACACCATATATTTT CASSYGISGNTIYF
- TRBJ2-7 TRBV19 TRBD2 TGTGCCAGTAGTTCTCGACTAGCGGGAAGTTTATACGAGCAGTACTTC CASSSRLAGSLYEQYF
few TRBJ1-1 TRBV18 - TGTGCCAGCTCACCAGGTCCTGGCCCAATTGAAGCTTTCTTT CASSPGPGPIEAFF
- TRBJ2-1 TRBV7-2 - TGTGCCAGCAGCCAGGGTAGAAGGGGCAATGAGCAGTTCTTC CASSQGRRGNEQFF
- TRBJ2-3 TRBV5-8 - TGTGCCAGCAGCTTGTGGCAGTCTCCAGATACGCAGTATTTT CASSLWQSPDTQYF
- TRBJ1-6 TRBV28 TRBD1 TGTGCCAGGGATGTTTTCCTACGGGAGGGGGCGACCTATAATTCACCCCTCCACTTT CARDVFLREGATYNSPLHF
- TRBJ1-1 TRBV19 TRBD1 TGTGCCAGTAGTTGGAGGGGGCAGACTGAAGCTTTCTTT CASSWRGQTEAFF
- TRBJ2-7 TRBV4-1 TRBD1 TGCGCCAGCAGCCAAAGGGACAGCTACGAGCAGTACTTC CASSQRDSYEQYF